A single sample gave rise to the 10 T cell receptor beta chains below, sequenced in a study of OX40 agonist ivuxolimab in advanced cancers. Only in-frame clones appear in the TCRdb table, and some are missing; sequencing was by immunoSEQ multiplex PCR. The sample has 85,000 to 130,000 clones, over 75% seen once. The sample was CD4+ or CD8+ T cells sorted from blood, taken in a trial of the OX40 agonist ivuxolimab. The receptor source for this set is an adult with an advanced solid tumor such as melanoma, head and neck, liver or kidney cancer.

The rearrangement joins TRBV28 to TRBJ1-2; D not certain. Germline V CDR1 and CDR2: MDHEN, SYDVKM. This CDR3 is 13 amino acids long. V gave up 2 bases and J gave up 3 bases, with 7 bases separating them. The CDR3 loop is CASSLMGYYGYTF. CDR3 nucleotides: TGTGCCAGCAGTTTAATGGGATACTATGGCTACACCTTC.

The J gene is TRBJ1-1, the V gene TRBV5-3; D perhaps matches TRBD1 (6 bases). TRBV5-3 is known as an ORF, though its function is uncertain. V was trimmed by 3 bases and J by 0 bases, leaving 18 bases between them. This CDR3 contains 17 residues. The CDR3 is CARSSEKTGPLNTEAFF. As DNA, the CDR3 is TGTGCCAGAAGCTCGGAAAAGACAGGTCCTTTGAACACTGAAGCTTTCTTT.

The chain is built from TRBV5-8 and TRBJ2-3, with D possibly TRBD1 on 6 matching bases. The germline V gene encodes CDR1 SGHTS and CDR2 YDEGEE. Trimming cost V 0 bases and J 4 bases, with 15 bases left between them. The CDR3 loop spans 16 amino acids. CDR3: CASSLGGLSLPDTQYF. Here the CDR3 DNA reads TGTGCCAGCAGCTTGGGGGGGCTCTCTCTCCCAGATACGCAGTATTTT.

V usage is TRBV6-5 and J usage is TRBJ1-6; D is unclear. The CDR3 loop spans 16 amino acids. Per germline, CDR1 MNHEY and CDR2 SVGAGI. Trimming shortened V by 0 bases and J by 7 bases, and 13 bases separated the two germline ends. The CDR3 nucleotides read TGTGCCAGCAGTTACTCGACGGTTGTTATCAATTCACCCCTCCACTTT. Its protein product is CASSYSTVVINSPLHF.

CDR3 residues: CASSERPPTPQVQYF. Written as DNA, the CDR3 is TGTGCCAGCAGTGAAAGGCCCCCGACCCCCCAAGTGCAGTACTTC. The V call is TRBV6-1, the J call TRBJ2-7; D unclear. This CDR3 comprises 15 residues. In germline, CDR1 is MNHNS, CDR2 SASEGT. V lost 2 bases, J lost 9 bases, and 20 bases lay in between.

This chain links TRBV7-9 with TRBJ1-2, with TRBD1 matching over 7 bases. Looked up from germline, CDR1 is SEHNR and CDR2 is FQNEAQ (reference sequence). This CDR3 is built from 13 residues. Trimming at V came to 0 bases and at J to 10 bases, leaving 5 bases not matched to a gene. DNA for the CDR3: TGTGCCAGCAGCTTAGCAGGGGACAGCACCTACACCTTC. Protein product: CASSLAGDSTYTF.

CDR3 sequence: CASRRTGGSEQYF. The CDR3 region has the DNA TGTGCCAGCCGAAGGACAGGGGGCAGCGAGCAGTACTTC. The V and J genes are TRBV21-1 and TRBJ2-7; the table's TRBD1 call for D was not verified on the DNA. TRBV21-1 is a listed pseudogene. The CDR3 runs to 13 residues.

The chain joins TRBV4-3 to TRBJ1-1; 8 bases line up with TRBD1. Germline V lookup: CDR1 LGHNA, CDR2 YSLEER. V was pared by 2 bases and J by 1 base, with 3 bases of the junction left unmatched. The CDR3 has 15 amino acids. CDR3 DNA sequence: TGCGCCAGCAGCCAACAGGGGGCCCAGAACACTGAAGCTTTCTTT. Its protein is CASSQQGAQNTEAFF.

The chain employs TRBV27 and TRBJ2-1, with 10 bases lining up with TRBD2. Germline V gene lookup returns CDR1 MNHEY and CDR2 SMNVEV (reference sequence). J gave up 5 bases and V 6 bases, and 1 base lay outside the gene matches. The CDR3 loop spans 13 amino acids. The CDR3 is CASRLAGDNEQFF. The CDR3, as DNA: TGTGCCAGCAGGCTAGCGGGGGACAATGAGCAGTTCTTC.

This chain uses TRBV27 with TRBJ1-5; perhaps TRBD1 as D (5 bases). The CDR3 loop spans 15 amino acids. Per germline, CDR1 MNHEY and CDR2 SMNVEV (reference sequence). Trimming removed 3 bases at V and 3 bases at J, with 12 bases between. The CDR3 DNA is TGTGCCAGCAGTTTCCAAGGGGACCTCAATCAGCCCCAGCATTTT. Translated: CASSFQGDLNQPQHF.